The present T cell receptor (beta chain) was sequenced within a study of shared clonotypes between healthy human individuals. Overall study results and limits: Naive CD4 clonotypes were shared across a few donors at roughly 5%. Generation of non-shared clonotypes was less probable than generation of clonotypes shared by all four donors. What naive subsets generally showed was a larger estimated richness than memory subsets showed.

The naive CD8 population came from CD45RO-negative cells selected for CCR7, without terminally differentiated effector memory CD45RA+ cells. The study drew all its donors from Caucasian adults living in Nashville, Tennessee. The V and J ends lost 1 base and 0 bases respectively, with 13 bases between them. This CDR3 spans 17 amino acids. As regards this clone: Its antigen is unidentified.

TCRdb's copy holds only in-frame clones and misses some; the assay was immunoSEQ multiplex PCR. This table holds around 2,100,000 clones, about 95% found once. The chain couples TRBV23-1 to TRBJ1-5; D is ambiguous. TRBV23-1 is an ORF, and what it does is uncertain. The sequence derives from a young man in good health. The sequenced sample consisted of naive CD8+ T cells sorted from blood. Written as DNA, the CDR3 is TGCGCCAGCAGTCAATGGGCAGGAGAGATTAGCAATCAGCCCCAGCATTTT. It is translated as CASSQWAGEISNQPQHF.